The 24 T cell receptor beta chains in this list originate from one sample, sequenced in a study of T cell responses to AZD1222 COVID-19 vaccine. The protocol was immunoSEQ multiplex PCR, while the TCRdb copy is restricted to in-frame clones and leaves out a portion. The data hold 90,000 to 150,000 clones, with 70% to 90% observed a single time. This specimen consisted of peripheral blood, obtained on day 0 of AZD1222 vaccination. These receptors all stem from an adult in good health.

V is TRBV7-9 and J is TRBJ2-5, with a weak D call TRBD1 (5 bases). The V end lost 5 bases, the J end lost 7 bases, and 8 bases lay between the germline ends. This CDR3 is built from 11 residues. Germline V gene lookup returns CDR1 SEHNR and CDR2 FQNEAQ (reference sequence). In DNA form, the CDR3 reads TGTGCCAGCAGCACAGGTGGGACCCAGTACTTC. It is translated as CASSTGGTQYF.

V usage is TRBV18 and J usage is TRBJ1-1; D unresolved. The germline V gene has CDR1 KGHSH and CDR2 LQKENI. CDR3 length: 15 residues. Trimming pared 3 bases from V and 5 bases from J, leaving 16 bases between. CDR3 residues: CASSPNYSRGTEAFF. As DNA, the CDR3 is TGTGCCAGCTCACCGAATTACAGCCGAGGGACTGAAGCTTTCTTT. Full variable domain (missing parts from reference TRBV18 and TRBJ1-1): NAGVMQNPRHLVRRRGQEARLRCSPMKGHSHVYWYRQLPEEGLKFMVYLQKENIIDESGMPKERFSAEFPKEGPSILRIQQVVRGDSAAYFCASSPNYSRGTEAFFGQGTRLTVV.

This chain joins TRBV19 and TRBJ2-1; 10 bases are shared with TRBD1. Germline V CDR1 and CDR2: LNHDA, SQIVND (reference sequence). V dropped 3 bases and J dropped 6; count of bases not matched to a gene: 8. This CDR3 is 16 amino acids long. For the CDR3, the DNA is TGTGCCAGTAGTATTGGATCAGGACAGGGGGTCAATGAGCAGTTCTTC. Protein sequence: CASSIGSGQGVNEQFF.

The chain's CDR3 is CASVRGAGTGELFF. For the CDR3, the DNA is TGTGCCAGCGTCCGGGGGGCGGGAACCGGGGAGCTGTTTTTT. This chain joins TRBV6-5 and TRBJ2-2; a weak D match, TRBD2 (7 bases). This CDR3 has 14 residues. V was pared by 8 bases and J by 5 bases, with 15 bases between. From germline, CDR1 is MNHEY and CDR2 SVGAGI.

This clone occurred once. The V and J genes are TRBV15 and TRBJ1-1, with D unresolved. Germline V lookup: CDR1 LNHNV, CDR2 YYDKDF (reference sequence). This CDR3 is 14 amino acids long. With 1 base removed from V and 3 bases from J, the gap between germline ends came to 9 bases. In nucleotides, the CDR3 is TGTGCCACCAGCAGAGGAGAGGGCTACACTGAAGCTTTCTTT. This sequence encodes CATSRGEGYTEAFF.

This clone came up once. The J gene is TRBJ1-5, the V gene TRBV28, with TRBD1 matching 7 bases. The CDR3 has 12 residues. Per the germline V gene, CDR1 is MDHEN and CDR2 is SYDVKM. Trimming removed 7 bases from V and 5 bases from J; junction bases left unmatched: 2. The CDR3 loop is CASTGGHQPQHF. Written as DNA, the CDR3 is TGTGCCAGCACAGGGGGTCATCAGCCCCAGCATTTT.

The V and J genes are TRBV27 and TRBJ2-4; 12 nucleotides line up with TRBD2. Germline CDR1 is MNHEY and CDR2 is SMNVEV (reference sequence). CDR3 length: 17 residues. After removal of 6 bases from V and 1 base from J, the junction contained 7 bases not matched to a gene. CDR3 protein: CASSDTTSGRAKNIQYF. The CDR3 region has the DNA TGTGCCAGCAGCGACACCACTAGCGGGAGGGCCAAAAACATTCAGTACTTC.

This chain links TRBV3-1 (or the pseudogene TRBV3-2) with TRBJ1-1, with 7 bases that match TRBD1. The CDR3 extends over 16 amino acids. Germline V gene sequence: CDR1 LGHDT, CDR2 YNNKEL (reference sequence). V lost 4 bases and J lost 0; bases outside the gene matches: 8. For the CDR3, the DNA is TGTGCCAGCAGCCGAGTAACAGGGGAACTGAACACTGAAGCTTTCTTT. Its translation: CASSRVTGELNTEAFF.

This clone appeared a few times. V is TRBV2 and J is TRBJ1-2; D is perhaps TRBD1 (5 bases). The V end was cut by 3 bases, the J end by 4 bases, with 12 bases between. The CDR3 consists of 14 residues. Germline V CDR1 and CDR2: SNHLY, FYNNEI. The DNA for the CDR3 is TGTGCCAGCAGTGACGAGGGGCTCCTCTATGGCTACACCTTC. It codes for CASSDEGLLYGYTF.

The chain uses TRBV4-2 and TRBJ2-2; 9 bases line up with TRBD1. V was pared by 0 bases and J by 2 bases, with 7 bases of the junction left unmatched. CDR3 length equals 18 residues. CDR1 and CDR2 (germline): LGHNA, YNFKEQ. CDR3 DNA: TGTGCCAGCAGCCAAGAAATACAGGGGGCGGCCAACACCGGGGAGCTGTTTTTT. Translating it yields CASSQEIQGAANTGELFF.

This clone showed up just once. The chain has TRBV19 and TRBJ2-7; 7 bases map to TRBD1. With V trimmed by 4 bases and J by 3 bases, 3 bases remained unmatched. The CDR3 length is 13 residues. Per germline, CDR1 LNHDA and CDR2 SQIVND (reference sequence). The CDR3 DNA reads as TGTGCCAGTAGTAGGGACAGACTCTACGAGCAGTACTTC. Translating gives CASSRDRLYEQYF.

As DNA, the CDR3 is TGTGCCAGCAGCCTGGGGCGGTCTAGCACAGATACGCAGTATTTT. Translated, it gives CASSLGRSSTDTQYF. This chain links TRBV5-4 with TRBJ2-3; a weak D match, TRBD1 (5 bases). Germline assignment: CDR1 SGHNT and CDR2 YYREEE (reference sequence). The CDR3 length is 15 residues. V was cut by 4 bases and J by 0 bases, with 12 bases left in between.

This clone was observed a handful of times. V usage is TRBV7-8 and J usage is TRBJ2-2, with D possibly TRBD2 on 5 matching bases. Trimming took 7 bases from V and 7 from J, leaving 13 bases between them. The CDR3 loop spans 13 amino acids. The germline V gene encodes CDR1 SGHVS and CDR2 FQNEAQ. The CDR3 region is CASTLRAVGELFF. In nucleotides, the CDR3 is TGTGCCAGCACTCTGCGGGCGGTCGGGGAGCTGTTTTTT.

As DNA, the CDR3 is TGTGCCAGCCGCGGGACAGGGGGCCTCAGTTCACCCCTCCACTTT. Translating gives CASRGTGGLSSPLHF. J is TRBJ1-6 and V is TRBV28; TRBD1 agrees at 12 bases. The trim removed 8 bases at V and 9 bases at J, leaving 8 bases unmatched. Germline V gene lookup returns CDR1 MDHEN and CDR2 SYDVKM. The CDR3 is 15 residues long.

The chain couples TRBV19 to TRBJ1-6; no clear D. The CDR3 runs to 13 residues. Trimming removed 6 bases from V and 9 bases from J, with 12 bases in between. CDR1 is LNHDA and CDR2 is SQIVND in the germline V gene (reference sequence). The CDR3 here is CASSPLGISPLHF. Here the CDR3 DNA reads TGTGCCAGTAGCCCCCTGGGGATTTCACCCCTCCACTTT.

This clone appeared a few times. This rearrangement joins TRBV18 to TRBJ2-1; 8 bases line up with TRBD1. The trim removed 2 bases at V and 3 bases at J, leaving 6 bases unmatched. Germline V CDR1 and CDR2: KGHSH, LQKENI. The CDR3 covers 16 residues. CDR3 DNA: TGTGCCAGCTCACCAGGGGCAGGGGGCTACTACAATGAGCAGTTCTTC. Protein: CASSPGAGGYYNEQFF. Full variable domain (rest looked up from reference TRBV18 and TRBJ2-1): NAGVMQNPRHLVRRRGQEARLRCSPMKGHSHVYWYRQLPEEGLKFMVYLQKENIIDESGMPKERFSAEFPKEGPSILRIQQVVRGDSAAYFCASSPGAGGYYNEQFFGPGTRLTVL.

CDR3 amino acids: CASSPARTALDEQFF. The CDR3, as DNA: TGTGCCAGCTCACCCGCGAGGACCGCTCTAGATGAGCAGTTCTTC. The chain joins TRBV18 to TRBJ2-1; no clear D. Germline-derived CDR1 and CDR2 are KGHSH and LQKENI. The CDR3 is 15 residues long. V was trimmed by 3 bases and J by 8 bases, leaving 17 bases between them.

The CDR3 loop is CASSRDANYGYTF. CDR3 DNA: TGTGCCAGCAGTCGGGATGCTAACTATGGCTACACCTTC. This chain connects TRBV6-5 to TRBJ1-2; D uncertain. Trimming removed 5 bases at V and 0 bases at J, with 7 bases between. This CDR3 spans 13 amino acids. The germline CDR1 and CDR2 sequences are MNHEY and SVGAGI.

The CDR3: CASEPPGLAGKRYNEQFF. In nucleotides, the CDR3 is TGTGCCAGCGAACCCCCGGGACTAGCGGGAAAAAGGTACAATGAGCAGTTCTTC. The genes are TRBV21-1 and TRBJ2-1; TRBD2 reflects the table's D call only, with no check against the DNA. TRBV21-1 is assigned pseudogene status. This CDR3 comprises 18 residues.

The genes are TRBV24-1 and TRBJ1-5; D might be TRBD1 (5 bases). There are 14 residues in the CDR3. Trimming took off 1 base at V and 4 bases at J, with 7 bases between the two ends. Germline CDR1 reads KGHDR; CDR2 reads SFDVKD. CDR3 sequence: CATSDLNRNQPQHF. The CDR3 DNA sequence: TGTGCCACCAGTGATTTAAACAGGAATCAGCCCCAGCATTTT.

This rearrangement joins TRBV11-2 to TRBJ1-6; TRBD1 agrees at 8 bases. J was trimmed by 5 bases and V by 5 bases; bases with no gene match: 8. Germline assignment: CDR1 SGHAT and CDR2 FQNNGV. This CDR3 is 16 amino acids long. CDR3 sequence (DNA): TGTGCCAGCAGCCCGCTGACAGGGGCCCATAATTCACCCCTCCACTTT. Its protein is CASSPLTGAHNSPLHF.

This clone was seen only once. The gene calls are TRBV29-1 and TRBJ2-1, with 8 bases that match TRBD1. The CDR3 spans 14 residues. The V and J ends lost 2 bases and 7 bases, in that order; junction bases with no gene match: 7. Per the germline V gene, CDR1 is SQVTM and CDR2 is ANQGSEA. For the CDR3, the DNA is TGCAGCGTTGAACAGCAGGGGGCTTATAATGAGCAGTTCTTC. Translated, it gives CSVEQQGAYNEQFF.

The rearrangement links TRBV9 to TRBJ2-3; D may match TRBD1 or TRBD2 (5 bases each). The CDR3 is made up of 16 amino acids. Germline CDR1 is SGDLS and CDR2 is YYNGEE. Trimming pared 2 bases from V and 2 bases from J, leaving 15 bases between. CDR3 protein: CASSVMGVGHTDTQYF. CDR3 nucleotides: TGTGCCAGCAGCGTCATGGGGGTGGGGCACACAGATACGCAGTATTTT.

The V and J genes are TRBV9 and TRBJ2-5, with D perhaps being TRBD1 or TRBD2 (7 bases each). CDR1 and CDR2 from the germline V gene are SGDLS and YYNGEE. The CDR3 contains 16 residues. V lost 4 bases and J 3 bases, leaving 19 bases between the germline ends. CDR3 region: CASSPRQGGGEETQYF. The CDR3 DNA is TGTGCCAGCAGCCCCCGACAGGGAGGGGGTGAAGAGACCCAGTACTTC.